The entry below describes one T cell receptor beta chain. Per the study methods: It was from reference gene primer amplification that nucleated cell counts were estimated. Sequenced by immunoSEQ multiplex PCR; TCRdb stores in-frame clones only, minus some. That table is the source of V, J and clone size, and D and trimming were worked out from the DNA. The repertoire consists of 170,000 or so clones, with around 86% occurring once and the leading ten covering approximately 0.62%. This sample is drawn from a study of blood T cell repertoires in COVID-19. Study context: In each case, the material was cDNA or gDNA derived from T cells, B-cell-depleted T cells, or PBMCs.

Per the germline V gene, CDR1 is SGHDT and CDR2 is YYEEEE. This CDR3 comprises 16 residues. V shed 4 bases, J shed 0 bases, and the junction held 6 bases outside the gene matches. The chain joins TRBV5-6 to TRBJ1-5; 8 nucleotides match TRBD1. The origin of this receptor is a man in his 60s with COVID-19, enrolled during active disease. Sequencing was done on a sample of peripheral blood. The CDR3: CASSPGTGNSNQPQHF. CDR3 bases: TGTGCCAGCAGCCCGGGGACAGGAAATAGCAATCAGCCCCAGCATTTT. Supplemented by reference TRBV5-6 and TRBJ1-5, the full variable domain reads DAGVTQSPTHLIKTRGQQVTLRCSPKSGHDTVSWYQQALGQGPQFIFQYYEEEERQRGNFPDRFSGHQFPNYSSELNVNALLLGDSALYLCASSPGTGNSNQPQHFGDGTRLSIL.